Below, 16 T cell receptor beta chains from the same sample are listed, as sequenced in a study of blood T cells in healthy people across ages. Next came a second PCR, run for about 7 to 11 cycles, which used a sample-barcoded 5' primer along with a J-beta primer mix. TCRdb used MiXCR to reprocess the 5' RACE reads, holding one entry per CDR3 protein. Of approximately 900,000 distinct CDR3 sequences in the sample, under 35% were seen once. This same sample was also taken into another study, of T cells of mothers and their children.

Sequencing was performed on blood. The receptor source for this set is a woman in her thirties or forties in good health.

This clonotype was recorded at least ten times. The chain employs TRBV12-3 or TRBV12-4 and TRBJ1-2; 9 bases match TRBD1. The CDR3 spans 12 residues. The trim removed 6 bases at V and 6 bases at J, leaving 2 bases unmatched. The CDR3 nucleotides are TGTGCCAGCAGCTGGGACAGGGATGGCTACACCTTC. Protein: CASSWDRDGYTF.

This clonotype turned up a few times. One junction end disagrees with the germline gene, perhaps due to a read error. The V gene is TRBV18, the J gene TRBJ2-1; D is tentatively TRBD1 or TRBD2 (5 bases each). The germline V gene encodes CDR1 KGHSH and CDR2 LQKENI. The CDR3 has 15 residues. The CDR3 sequence is CVSSASGARWDEQFF. The DNA for the CDR3 is TGTGTCAGCTCAGCATCCGGGGCCCGGTGGGATGAGCAGTTCTTC.

The chain combines TRBV7-9 with TRBJ2-5, with 13 bases lining up with TRBD2. The closer fit of TRBJ2-7 to the DNA end suggests the J call may be wrong. Germline assignment: CDR1 SEHNR and CDR2 FQNEAQ (reference sequence). The length of the CDR3 is 14 residues. Here the CDR3 DNA reads TGTGCCAGCAGCCGACTAGCGGGAGGTCACGAGCAGTACTTC. Its protein product is CASSRLAGGHEQYF.

The chain combines TRBV10-3 with TRBJ2-7; TRBD2 aligns across 12 bases. CDR1 is ENHRY and CDR2 is SYGVKD in the germline V gene. With V trimmed by 8 bases and J by 9 bases, 8 bases remained unmatched. The CDR3 extends over 13 amino acids. The CDR3 region is CAIGLAGGPGQYF. CDR3 nucleotide sequence: TGTGCCATCGGTCTAGCGGGGGGGCCCGGGCAGTACTTC.

This clonotype was counted many times. The chain employs TRBV6-2 or TRBV6-3 and TRBJ2-7, with 8 positions matching TRBD2. CDR3 size: 16 residues. With 0 bases clipped from V and 2 bases from J, the junction kept 6 bases outside the gene matches. Per the germline V gene, CDR1 is MNHEY and CDR2 is SVGEGT. The CDR3 DNA reads as TGTGCCAGCAGTTACTCACCAAGCGGGGGCCCCTACGAGCAGTACTTC. Its translation: CASSYSPSGGPYEQYF.

This clonotype was detected only a few times. The chain combines TRBV24-1 with TRBJ1-5, with 8 bases aligning to TRBD1. This CDR3 has 16 amino acids. Unmatched junction bases numbered 6, after V lost 4 bases and J lost 2 bases. Germline V lookup: CDR1 KGHDR, CDR2 SFDVKD. The CDR3 sequence is CATSESGTGRNQPQHF. The CDR3 nucleotides are TGTGCCACCAGTGAATCTGGGACAGGTCGCAATCAGCCCCAGCATTTT.

This clonotype turned up a few times. At one boundary the junction diverges from the germline segment, which might be a read error. The J gene is TRBJ1-2, the V gene TRBV29-1, with D tentatively TRBD1 (6 bases). Germline V gene data show CDR1 as SQVTM and CDR2 as ANQGSEA. CDR3 size: 13 residues. Written as DNA, the CDR3 is TGCGGCGTTCGACTTCCAGGGGCCTATGGCTACACCTTC. Translated, it gives CGVRLPGAYGYTF.

On this clonotype: This may come from a read error, since a much larger clone is one base off. V usage is TRBV2 and J usage is TRBJ2-7, with a possible D match to TRBD2 (5 bases). The CDR3 totals 15 residues. Germline V gene lookup returns CDR1 SNHLY and CDR2 FYNNEI. The CDR3 DNA reads TGTGCCGGCAGACCCACGAGGACTTCCTCCTACGAGCAGTACTTC. Protein: CAGRPTRTSSYEQYF.

The genes are TRBV7-9 and TRBJ2-1; possibly TRBD1 or TRBD2 for D (5 bases each). The CDR3 contains 15 residues. The germline V and J ends were trimmed by 1 base and 7 bases, with 14 bases remaining between them. CDR1 is SEHNR and CDR2 is FQNEAQ in the germline V gene (reference sequence). The CDR3 here is CASSLVPGRDNEQFF. CDR3 sequence (DNA): TGTGCCAGCAGCTTAGTACCGGGGCGCGATAATGAGCAGTTCTTC.

This clonotype has a count of ten or more. The V and J genes are TRBV24-1 and TRBJ2-1, with TRBD2 matching over 10 bases. The length of the CDR3 is 16 residues. V shed 0 bases, J shed 10 bases, and the junction held 8 bases outside the gene matches. Germline lookup yields CDR1 KGHDR and CDR2 SFDVKD. Here the CDR3 DNA reads TGTGCCACCAGTGATTTGGCCCAGCGGGGGGGTATGGAGCAGTTCTTC. Its protein product is CATSDLAQRGGMEQFF.

This clonotype has a count of ten or more. The V gene is TRBV10-3, the J gene TRBJ2-7, with TRBD1 matching over 9 bases. This CDR3 has 13 residues. After removal of 6 bases from V and 3 bases from J, the junction contained 3 bases not matched to a gene. Germline V CDR1 and CDR2: ENHRY, SYGVKD. CDR3 region: CAISPTGGYEQYF. CDR3 sequence (DNA): TGTGCCATCAGCCCGACAGGGGGCTACGAGCAGTACTTC.

This clonotype was detected many times. A much larger clone differs from this one at a single base, so this may be a read error. The J gene is TRBJ2-6, the V gene TRBV5-1, with unresolved D. Per germline, CDR1 SGHRS and CDR2 YFSETQ. Trimming cost V 0 bases and J 0 bases, with 4 bases left between them. The CDR3 is made up of 15 amino acids. CDR3 in DNA: TGCGCCAGCAGCTTGGACGCCTCTGGGGCCAACGTCCTGACTTTC. Protein sequence: CASSLDASGANVLTF.

The rearrangement uses TRBV2 and TRBJ2-3; 9 nucleotides align to TRBD1. Per the germline V gene, CDR1 is SNHLY and CDR2 is FYNNEI. The trim removed 4 bases at V and 4 bases at J, leaving 3 bases unmatched. The CDR3 spans 14 residues. The CDR3 DNA reads TGTGCCAGCAGTGTCGACAGGGGGGCAGATACGCAGTATTTT. Translated, it gives CASSVDRGADTQYF.

The rearrangement links TRBV20-1 to TRBJ1-2; D not certain. V was trimmed by 3 bases and J by 8 bases, leaving 16 bases between them. Germline V lookup: CDR1 DFQATT, CDR2 SNEGSKA (reference sequence). The CDR3 is 13 residues long. CDR3 bases: TGCAGTGCTAGCTCCCCCACGGAGCGGGGCTACACCTTC. Translating gives CSASSPTERGYTF.

This clonotype was observed a handful of times. The V and J genes are TRBV7-2 and TRBJ1-1, with D perhaps matching TRBD1 (5 bases). From germline, CDR1 is SGHTA and CDR2 FQGNSA. This CDR3 spans 15 amino acids. The V end lost 5 bases, the J end lost 2 bases, and 15 bases lay between the germline ends. CDR3 DNA sequence: TGTGCCAGCAGCCCCCGACAGAACCCCAACACTGAAGCTTTCTTT. This encodes CASSPRQNPNTEAFF.

The chain employs TRBV29-1 and TRBJ1-3; no reliable D call. Germline CDR1 and CDR2: SQVTM and ANQGSEA. This CDR3 spans 13 amino acids. V lost 6 bases and J 1 base, leaving 10 bases between the germline ends. In DNA form, the CDR3 reads TGCAGCGTCGGGGAGTCATCTGGAAACACCATATATTTT. The encoded protein is CSVGESSGNTIYF. The whole variable domain, filled in from reference TRBV29-1 and TRBJ1-3, reads SAVISQKPSRDICQRGTSLTIQCQVDSQVTMMFWYRQQPGQSLTLIATANQGSEATYESGFVIDKFPISRPNLTFSTLTVSNMSPEDSSIYLCSVGESSGNTIYFGEGSWLTVV.